The present T cell receptor beta chain was sequenced within a study of identical twins. Broader study findings: Models underestimated out-of-frame TCR alpha sharing in monozygotic twins.

Unique molecular identifiers were present on the cDNA, which also gained a universal primer site by template switching. From the 5' RACE reads, TCRdb called clonotypes with MiXCR, one entry per CDR3 protein. The data show a few hundred thousand distinct CDR3 sequences, approximately 14% seen once. The V end lost 2 bases, the J end lost 2 bases, and 10 bases lay between the germline ends. The length of the CDR3 is 14 residues. Germline values: CDR1 SGHTA, CDR2 FQGNSA. Comment on this clonotype: The antigen remains undetermined.

These data were likewise used in another study, on yellow fever vaccine responses in identical twins. That report notes: Convergence reportedly seemed to mark part of the twins' vaccine T cell response, with personalization marking the rest.

The chain joins TRBV7-2 to TRBJ2-7; D assignment may be TRBD1 or TRBD2 (5 bases each). The sequence came from a young woman in good health. Sequences were obtained from CD4+ T cells sorted from blood. The CDR3 reads CASSLRGPPYEQYF. CDR3 bases: TGTGCCAGCAGCTTACGGGGACCGCCCTACGAGCAGTACTTC.